This T cell receptor beta chain was sequenced in a study of cytomegalovirus exposure and HLA in healthy donors. This PCR relied on a set of 60 Vbeta primers and 13 Jbeta primers. Clones were sequenced by immunoSEQ multiplex PCR, and TCRdb holds only the in-frame ones, with some missing. The repertoire holds 160,000 or so clones, with roughly 79% as singletons. Germline CDR1 reads SGHVS; CDR2 reads FNYEAQ. The V end was cut by 1 base, the J end by 7 bases, with 16 bases between. The CDR3 consists of 15 residues. Sequenced material: PBMCs. The chain couples TRBV7-6 to TRBJ1-1; tentative D call: TRBD1 (5 bases). This receptor was identified in a woman between 45 and 60 years old in good health and CMV-seronegative. As DNA, the CDR3 is TGTGCCAGCAGCTTAGAGGCAGCGGGGGACTTTGAAGCTTTCTTT. The encoded protein is CASSLEAAGDFEAFF.